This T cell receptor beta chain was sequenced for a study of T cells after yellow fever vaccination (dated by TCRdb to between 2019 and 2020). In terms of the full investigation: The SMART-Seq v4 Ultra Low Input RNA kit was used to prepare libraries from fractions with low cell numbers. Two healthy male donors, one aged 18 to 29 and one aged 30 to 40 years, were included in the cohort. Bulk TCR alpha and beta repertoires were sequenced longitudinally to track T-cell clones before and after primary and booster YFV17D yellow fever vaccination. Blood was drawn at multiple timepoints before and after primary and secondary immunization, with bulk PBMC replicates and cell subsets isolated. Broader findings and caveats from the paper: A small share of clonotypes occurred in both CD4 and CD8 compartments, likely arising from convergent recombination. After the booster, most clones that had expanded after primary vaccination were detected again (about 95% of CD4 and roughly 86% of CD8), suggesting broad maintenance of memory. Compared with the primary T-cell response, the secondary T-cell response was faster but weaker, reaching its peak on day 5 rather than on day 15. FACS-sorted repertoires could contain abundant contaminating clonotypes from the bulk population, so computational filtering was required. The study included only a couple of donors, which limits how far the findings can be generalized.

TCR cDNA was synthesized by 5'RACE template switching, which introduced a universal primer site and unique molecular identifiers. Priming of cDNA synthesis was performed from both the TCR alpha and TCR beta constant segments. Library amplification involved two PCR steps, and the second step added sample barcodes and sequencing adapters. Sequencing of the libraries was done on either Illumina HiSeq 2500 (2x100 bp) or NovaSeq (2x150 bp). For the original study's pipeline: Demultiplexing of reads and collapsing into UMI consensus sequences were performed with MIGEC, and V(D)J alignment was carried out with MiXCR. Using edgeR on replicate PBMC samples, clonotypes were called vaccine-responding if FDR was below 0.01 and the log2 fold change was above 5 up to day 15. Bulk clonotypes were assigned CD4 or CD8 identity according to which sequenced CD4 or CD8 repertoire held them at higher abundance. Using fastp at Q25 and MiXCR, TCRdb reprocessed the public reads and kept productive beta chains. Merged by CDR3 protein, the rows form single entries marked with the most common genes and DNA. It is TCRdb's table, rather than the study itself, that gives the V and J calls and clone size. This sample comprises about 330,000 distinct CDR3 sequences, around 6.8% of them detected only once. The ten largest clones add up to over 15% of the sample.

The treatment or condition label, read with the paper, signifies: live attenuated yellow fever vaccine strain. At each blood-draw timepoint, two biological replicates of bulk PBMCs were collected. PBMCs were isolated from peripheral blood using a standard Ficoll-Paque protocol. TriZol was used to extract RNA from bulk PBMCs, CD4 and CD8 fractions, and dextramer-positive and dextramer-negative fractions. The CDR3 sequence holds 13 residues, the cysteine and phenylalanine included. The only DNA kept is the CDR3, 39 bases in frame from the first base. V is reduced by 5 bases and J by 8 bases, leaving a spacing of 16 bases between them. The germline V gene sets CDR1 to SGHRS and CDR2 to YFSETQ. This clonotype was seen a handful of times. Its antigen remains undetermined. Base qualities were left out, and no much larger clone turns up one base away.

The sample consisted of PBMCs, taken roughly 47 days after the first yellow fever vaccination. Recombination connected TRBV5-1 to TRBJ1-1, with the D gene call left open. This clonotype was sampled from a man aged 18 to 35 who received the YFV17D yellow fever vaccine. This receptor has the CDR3 CASSPDRQWEAFF. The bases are TGCGCCAGCAGTCCGGACCGACAATGGGAAGCTTTCTTT.